The 20 T cell receptor beta chains below were found in one sample sequenced in a study of vaccination and CD4 T cells after COVID-19. Oncomine TCR Beta short-read sequencing was applied to DNA from cultured CD4+ T cells. Via MiXCR, TCRdb re-called the PCR reads, giving one row per CDR3 protein. The sample lists 15,000 or so distinct CDR3 sequences, 45% to 50% occurring once. Antigens of these TCRs are unknown. As for treatment: roughly 10-day PBMC culture with coronavirus spike peptide pools or control peptides (ViraFEST assay). The specimen comprised CD4+ T cells from blood, cultured in vitro, sampled before SARS-CoV-2 vaccination. These receptors were obtained from a human donor who received a COVID-19 vaccine.

This clonotype has more than one count but fewer than ten. V usage is TRBV7-3 and J usage is TRBJ1-1; D gene uncertain. Trimming cost V 2 bases and J 2 bases, with 12 bases left between them. Germline V gene data show CDR1 as SGHTA and CDR2 as FQGTGA. The CDR3 totals 15 residues. The CDR3 sequence: CASSLGPGANTEAFF. The CDR3 DNA sequence: TGTGCCAGCAGCTTAGGCCCAGGCGCCAACACTGAAGCTTTCTTT.

This clonotype was seen only once. Lacking the conserved final phenylalanine or tryptophan, this CDR3 likely reflects a read error. V usage is TRBV5-1 and J usage is TRBJ1-2; no clear D gene. V lost 4 bases to trimming and J lost 4 bases, with 11 bases between them. This CDR3 comprises 13 residues. Germline V CDR1 and CDR2: SGHRS, YFSETQ. CDR3 sequence (DNA): TGCGCCAGCAGCCCGGCAGAGGGCTATGGCTACACCCTC. Protein sequence: CASSPAEGYGYTL.

The V and J genes are TRBV23-1 and TRBJ2-5; D gene unclear. TRBV23-1 is an ORF for which the function is uncertain. The CDR3 loop spans 11 amino acids. V lost 6 bases, J lost 3 bases, and 5 bases lay in between. As DNA, the CDR3 is TGCGCCAGCAGCCCAGAAGAGACCCAGTACTTC. Translation: CASSPEETQYF.

This clonotype appeared a few times. The V gene is TRBV20-1, the J gene TRBJ1-2; D remains ambiguous. From germline, CDR1 is DFQATT and CDR2 SNEGSKA (reference sequence). Trimming stripped 0 bases from V and 2 bases from J, with 13 bases between. The CDR3 runs to 15 residues. CDR3: CSARDESRFNYGYTF. In DNA, the CDR3 is TGCAGTGCTAGAGATGAATCCCGGTTCAACTATGGCTACACCTTC.

CDR3 region: CASSVSSGAAGDTQYF. The CDR3 nucleotides are TGTGCCAGCAGTGTATCTAGCGGGGCCGCCGGAGATACGCAGTATTTT. The rearrangement joins TRBV6-1 to TRBJ2-3; TRBD2 matches 9 bases. Losses at the gene ends were 4 bases for V and 5 bases for J; bases not matched to a gene: 10. Per germline, CDR1 MNHNS and CDR2 SASEGT. The CDR3 covers 16 residues.

The chain combines TRBV12-3 or TRBV12-4 with TRBJ1-3; TRBD1 is a possible D gene (6 bases). This CDR3 is 15 amino acids long. Trimming took 5 bases from V and 2 from J, leaving 13 bases between them. In DNA form, the CDR3 reads TGTGCCAGCAGTCCAGGGGATCGAGCTGGAAACACCATATATTTT. Protein sequence: CASSPGDRAGNTIYF.

The V gene is TRBV24-1, the J gene TRBJ2-3, with D perhaps TRBD2 (6 bases). Germline assignment: CDR1 KGHDR and CDR2 SFDVKD. Trimming left V 1 base short and J 0 bases short, with 7 bases between. The CDR3 has 15 residues. For the CDR3, the DNA is TGTGCCACCAGTGATTTCGGGGGAAGCACAGATACGCAGTATTTT. Translating gives CATSDFGGSTDTQYF.

This clonotype was counted a few times. The gene calls are TRBV24-1 and TRBJ2-2; D call uncertain. V shed 3 bases and J shed 1 base, with 11 bases lying between them. Germline CDR1 is KGHDR and CDR2 is SFDVKD. The CDR3 covers 16 residues. Here the CDR3 reads CATSDATHLNTGELFF. Written as DNA, the CDR3 is TGTGCCACCAGTGATGCAACACACCTGAACACCGGGGAGCTGTTTTTT.

CDR3 region: CASSEFSGGTDTQYF. As DNA, the CDR3 is TGTGCCAGCAGTGAATTTAGCGGAGGCACAGATACGCAGTATTTT. The chain joins TRBV25-1 to TRBJ2-3; D is perhaps TRBD2 (6 bases). The CDR3 spans 15 residues. Germline V gene sequence: CDR1 MGHDK, CDR2 SYGVNS. Trimming removed 1 base at V and 1 base at J, with 9 bases between. Supplemented by reference TRBV25-1 and TRBJ2-3, the full variable domain reads EADIYQTPRYLVIGTGKKITLECSQTMGHDKMYWYQQDPGMELHLIHYSYGVNSTEKGDLSSESTVSRIRTEHFPLTLESARPSHTSQYLCASSEFSGGTDTQYFGPGTRLTVL.

A single count supports this clonotype. An end of the junction does not agree with germline; a read error may underlie this. The rearrangement uses TRBV5-1 and TRBJ2-3; D is undetermined. CDR1 and CDR2 from the germline V gene are SGHRS and YFSETQ. This CDR3 is built from 14 residues. The CDR3 DNA reads TGTGCCAGCAGCTTGACGGCAGCTGGACATACGCAGTATTTT. Translation: CASSLTAAGHTQYF.

This chain joins TRBV27 and TRBJ2-6, with D possibly matching TRBD1 (7 bases). The CDR3 runs to 19 residues. Germline CDR1 reads MNHEY; CDR2 reads SMNVEV (reference sequence). Trimming removed 4 bases from V and 0 bases from J, with 19 bases in between. CDR3 amino acids: CASSYLNRGGSSGANVLTF. In DNA form, the CDR3 reads TGTGCCAGCAGTTACCTCAACAGGGGAGGTTCCTCTGGGGCCAACGTCCTGACTTTC.

Only a few counts were recorded for this clonotype. The genes are TRBV20-1 and TRBJ2-3; D possibly matches TRBD1 or TRBD2 (6 bases each). Between the trimmed V and J ends, which lost 1 base and 2 bases, there was a span of 13 bases. The CDR3 loop spans 15 amino acids. The germline V gene encodes CDR1 DFQATT and CDR2 SNEGSKA (reference sequence). The CDR3 DNA reads TGCAGTGCTAGAGTAGAGGGGGGTATCACAGATACGCAGTATTTT. Its protein product is CSARVEGGITDTQYF.

This clonotype was seen more than once but under ten times. This rearrangement joins TRBV7-2 to TRBJ1-4; 8 nucleotides line up with TRBD1. The CDR3 is 17 amino acids. CDR1 SGHTA and CDR2 FQGNSA come from the germline V gene. V gave up 1 base and J gave up 3 bases; unmatched junction bases: 7. The CDR3 is CASSLGGAQGANEKLFF. The DNA for the CDR3 is TGTGCCAGCAGCTTAGGGGGAGCACAGGGGGCTAATGAAAAACTGTTTTTT.

This chain connects TRBV7-2 to TRBJ2-7; 7 nucleotides agree with TRBD1. Looked up from germline, CDR1 is SGHTA and CDR2 is FQGNSA. The CDR3 spans 14 residues. V was clipped by 1 base and J by 4 bases; unmatched bases: 4. CDR3 DNA sequence: TGTGCCAGCAGCTTAGAGGGCAGGGGGTACGAGCAGTACTTC. It translates to CASSLEGRGYEQYF.

V gene TRBV7-2 combines with J gene TRBJ2-3; 10 positions agree with TRBD2. Germline CDR1 is SGHTA and CDR2 is FQGNSA. This CDR3 spans 14 amino acids. V lost 6 bases, J lost 1 base, and 1 base stayed unmatched. The CDR3 nucleotides read TGTGCCAGCAGAACTAGCGGGGGCACAGATACGCAGTATTTT. Translation: CASRTSGGTDTQYF.

The chain joins TRBV19 to TRBJ1-5; 9 bases are a match to TRBD1. Losses at the gene ends were 3 bases for V and 6 bases for J; bases not matched to a gene: 18. CDR3 length: 19 amino acids. Germline CDR1 LNHDA, CDR2 SQIVND (reference sequence). CDR3 nucleotides: TGTGCCAGTAGTATCCCAGCCCGATCGGGACAGGGAAAATTTCAGCCCCAGCATTTT. Translated, it gives CASSIPARSGQGKFQPQHF.

The rearrangement links TRBV6-5 to TRBJ1-6; D may be TRBD1 (6 bases). Trimming took 3 bases from V and 4 from J, leaving 13 bases between them. Per the germline V gene, CDR1 is MNHEY and CDR2 is SVGAGI. The CDR3 consists of 16 residues. Here the CDR3 DNA reads TGTGCCAGCAGTTATAGCTCCGGACAGTATAATTCACCCCTCCACTTT. It codes for CASSYSSGQYNSPLHF.

The gene calls are TRBV29-1 and TRBJ1-1, with D possibly being TRBD1 (5 bases). This CDR3 has 14 amino acids. Germline V gene data show CDR1 as SQVTM and CDR2 as ANQGSEA. Trimming took 1 base from V and 1 from J, leaving 10 bases between them. In DNA, the CDR3 is TGCAGCGTTGAAGGGGGGACGGGGAACACTGAAGCTTTCTTT. Its protein is CSVEGGTGNTEAFF.

This clonotype was detected only a few times. V gene TRBV20-1 combines with J gene TRBJ2-3, with 9 bases aligning to TRBD2. The junction had 10 bases not matched to a gene; V was cut back by 6 bases and J by 0 bases. Germline CDR1 and CDR2: DFQATT and SNEGSKA (reference sequence). The CDR3 extends over 16 amino acids. The CDR3 nucleotides read TGCAGTGCAGGAGGCGGGACTAGCCCCAGCACAGATACGCAGTATTTT. Protein: CSAGGGTSPSTDTQYF.

There are a few counts of this clonotype. The V gene is TRBV20-1, the J gene TRBJ2-3; 11 bases map to TRBD2. The trim removed 6 bases at V and 3 bases at J, leaving 8 bases unmatched. The CDR3 contains 15 residues. Germline V gene lookup returns CDR1 DFQATT and CDR2 SNEGSKA (reference sequence). The CDR3 sequence is CSAPSGGSYTDTQYF. CDR3 DNA: TGCAGTGCCCCTAGCGGGGGGTCGTATACAGATACGCAGTATTTT.